Included here is one T cell receptor (beta chain) sequence, with context. Its antigen is as yet unknown. This specimen belongs to a study of CD8 T cells in ankylosing spondylitis. Study findings and constraints: Disease-linked clones displayed a CD8+ phenotype and appeared relatively rarely in peripheral blood. Earlier reports found some motif variants in synovial fluid and blood in reactive arthritis. Blood of patients with ankylosing spondylitis appeared to be characterized by a TCR beta motif of several highly homologous variants. Matched ankylosing spondylitis synovial fluid reportedly showed significant enrichment of disease-linked clones.

Between the trimmed V and J ends, which lost 0 bases and 5 bases, there was a span of 10 bases. The CDR3 has 14 residues. The germline V gene has CDR1 SGHRS and CDR2 YFSETQ. For TCR beta, libraries came from quantitative 5'-RACE with molecular barcodes. A single record per CDR3 protein comes from TCRdb applying MiXCR to the 5' RACE reads. Of roughly 700,000 distinct CDR3 sequences listed, under 20% are singletons. What was sequenced was blood, either unsorted or a sorted T cell fraction (not recorded which). The chain recombines TRBV5-1 with TRBJ2-3; possible D gene TRBD1, 6 bases. The clonotype originates from a male donor with ankylosing spondylitis. This CDR3 reads CASSLGTGKDTQYF. DNA for the CDR3: TGCGCCAGCAGCTTGGGAACAGGGAAAGATACGCAGTATTTT. Full variable domain (remainder filled in from reference TRBV5-1 and TRBJ2-3): KAGVTQTPRYLIKTRGQQVTLSCSPISGHRSVSWYQQTPGQGLQFLFEYFSETQRNKGNFPGRFSGRQFSNSRSEMNVSTLELGDSALYLCASSLGTGKDTQYFGPGTRLTVL.